This T cell receptor (beta chain) was recovered during a study of blood T cell repertoires in COVID-19. Study summary: T cells, B-cell-depleted T cells, or PBMCs supplied cDNA or gDNA.

This table comes from immunoSEQ multiplex PCR, and its TCRdb copy is limited to in-frame clones, with some not included. The table shows tens of thousands of clones, with 70% to 90% occurring only once. Enrollees, about 18 to 100 years old, lived in about two dozen US areas. The study counted Cohort 3 donors as recovered given two negative PCRs, clearance, or symptom resolution. Germline CDR1 and CDR2: DFQATT and SNEGSKA (reference sequence). This CDR3 comprises 11 residues. Trimming pared 3 bases from V and 5 bases from J, leaving 5 bases between. V usage is TRBV20-1 and J usage is TRBJ2-4; D is unresolved. This TCR was sampled from a woman aged 40-49 years who had recovered from COVID-19. Sequenced material: PBMCs or T cells enriched from blood (not recorded which). CDR3 sequence reads: CSASSENIQYF. The CDR3 DNA follows: TGCAGTGCTAGCTCAGAAAACATTCAGTACTTC.